Below, 16 T cell receptor beta chains from the same sample are listed, as sequenced in a study of T cells in Graves' hyperthyroidism and ophthalmopathy. Amplification targeted TCR beta CDR3 regions from RNA transcripts. First-round RT-PCR of the TCR CDR3 relied on the HTBI primer set. From the multiplex PCR reads, TCRdb called clonotypes with MiXCR, one entry per CDR3 protein. The data contain some 720,000 distinct CDR3 sequences, about 15% of them singletons. Sample: blood. All receptors come from a young man with Graves' hyperthyroidism.

This clonotype was counted ten times or more. The J gene is TRBJ1-2, the V gene TRBV6-1, with no clear D. The CDR3 runs to 12 residues. V lost 5 bases to trimming and J lost 8 bases, with 12 bases between them. Germline V gene lookup returns CDR1 MNHNS and CDR2 SASEGT. As DNA, the CDR3 is TGTGCCAGCAGTTCAAGGCGGGAGGGCTACACCTTC. Residues: CASSSRREGYTF.

The chain is built from TRBV7-3 and TRBJ2-1; 9 nucleotides align to TRBD2. This CDR3 comprises 16 residues. CDR1 is SGHTA and CDR2 is FQGTGA in the germline V gene. V lost 5 bases and J lost 6; bases outside the gene matches: 11. This CDR3 is CASSQVAGASSNEQFF. CDR3 nucleotide sequence: TGTGCCAGCAGCCAAGTAGCGGGGGCCTCATCCAATGAGCAGTTCTTC.

This clonotype was found a few times. The chain joins TRBV20-1 to TRBJ2-7, with 14 positions matching TRBD2. This CDR3 is 15 amino acids long. The V gene's germline CDR1 is DFQATT and CDR2 SNEGSKA (reference sequence). The ends lost 5 bases at V and 7 bases at J; junction bases unmatched: 10. The CDR3 coding sequence is TGCAGTGCTTCCCGGACTAGCGGGAGGCCGGGGGAGCAGTACTTC. This codes for CSASRTSGRPGEQYF.

This clonotype appeared many times. The chain couples TRBV9 to TRBJ1-5; D remains ambiguous. Trimming took off 0 bases at V and 2 bases at J, with 6 bases between the two ends. Germline V gene lookup returns CDR1 SGDLS and CDR2 YYNGEE. The CDR3 has 14 residues. The CDR3 sequence: CASSVGVGNQPQHF. CDR3 DNA sequence: TGTGCCAGCAGCGTAGGAGTAGGCAATCAGCCCCAGCATTTT.

This clonotype was detected ten times or more. This chain connects TRBV11-2 to TRBJ1-1; no clear D gene. Per germline, CDR1 SGHAT and CDR2 FQNNGV. The V and J ends lost 0 bases and 4 bases respectively, with 12 bases between them. The CDR3 spans 15 residues. The CDR3 sequence: CASSLERIGLTEAFF. In DNA form, the CDR3 reads TGTGCCAGCAGCTTAGAGAGAATAGGGCTCACTGAAGCTTTCTTT.

This clonotype occurred a few times. V and J are TRBV5-5 and TRBJ2-2; D gene uncertain. V dropped 4 bases and J dropped 7 bases, with 14 bases sitting between them. Germline CDR1 SGHKS, CDR2 YYEKEE (reference sequence). The CDR3 is 14 residues long. The chain's CDR3 is CASSPEWALGELFF. The CDR3 DNA sequence: TGTGCCAGCAGCCCAGAATGGGCGCTCGGGGAGCTGTTTTTT.

The chain carries TRBV20-1 and TRBJ2-5, with a tentative D call TRBD2 (5 bases). Per germline, CDR1 DFQATT and CDR2 SNEGSKA (reference sequence). The CDR3 extends over 13 amino acids. V lost 1 base and J lost 5, with 11 bases in between. In DNA, the CDR3 is TGCAGTGCTAGAGGAGGGAACGGGGAGACCCAGTACTTC. Its protein is CSARGGNGETQYF.

There are many counts of this clonotype. CDR3 sequence reads: CASSPTRGENEQFF. The DNA of the CDR3 is TGTGCCAGCTCACCAACGAGAGGGGAGAATGAGCAGTTCTTC. This chain connects TRBV18 to TRBJ2-1; D is tentatively TRBD1 or TRBD2 (5 bases each). The CDR3 is 14 amino acids. From germline, CDR1 is KGHSH and CDR2 LQKENI. Trimming took 2 bases from V and 7 from J, leaving 12 bases between them.

This clonotype was seen repeatedly, ten times or more. The V call is TRBV30, the J call TRBJ1-3; D is unclear. The length of the CDR3 is 12 residues. From germline, CDR1 is GTSNPN and CDR2 SVGIG (reference sequence). V lost 4 bases, J lost 0 bases, and 4 bases lay in between. This CDR3 reads CAWTDSGNTIYF. In DNA form, the CDR3 reads TGTGCCTGGACAGACTCTGGAAACACCATATATTTT.

This clonotype was picked up many times. V usage is TRBV2 and J usage is TRBJ1-2; weak D call: TRBD1 (5 bases). V was pared by 0 bases and J by 0 bases, with 8 bases between. Per the germline V gene, CDR1 is SNHLY and CDR2 is FYNNEI. The CDR3 loop spans 15 amino acids. The CDR3 is CASSEAGGANYGYTF. CDR3 nucleotide sequence: TGTGCCAGCAGTGAAGCGGGGGGAGCTAACTATGGCTACACCTTC.

This clonotype was detected only once. This may be a read error, as it is one base from a much larger clone. The rearrangement links TRBV2 to TRBJ1-3; D perhaps matches TRBD1 (6 bases). Trimming pared 11 bases from V and 4 bases from J, leaving 18 bases between. The CDR3 loop spans 14 amino acids. Germline loops: CDR1 SNHLY, CDR2 FYNNEI. The CDR3 nucleotides are TGTGCCGGGCGTCAGACAGGCCCAGGAAACACCATATATTTT. It codes for CAGRQTGPGNTIYF.

This clonotype was seen a few times. The chain links TRBV6-2 or TRBV6-3 to TRBJ1-5; no clear D gene. CDR1 and CDR2 from the germline V gene are MNHEY and SVGEGT. CDR3 length: 14 amino acids. Trimming took off 6 bases at V and 1 base at J, with 10 bases between the two ends. CDR3 bases: TGTGCCAGCAGGGCAGTTGGAAGCAATCAGCCCCAGCATTTT. Translating it yields CASRAVGSNQPQHF.

The table lists this clonotype with a few counts. The chain links TRBV29-1 to TRBJ2-7; no firm D call. Trimming left V 4 bases short and J 0 bases short, with 13 bases between. Looked up from germline, CDR1 is SQVTM and CDR2 is ANQGSEA. The CDR3 spans 14 residues. CDR3 in DNA: TGCAGCGTTGGAGACGTCAGGAGCTCCTACGAGCAGTACTTC. Protein product: CSVGDVRSSYEQYF.

This clonotype was counted ten times or more. The chain has TRBV18 and TRBJ1-1, with D unresolved. The CDR3 has 16 residues. The V end was cut by 6 bases, the J end by 6 bases, with 23 bases between. Germline V lookup: CDR1 KGHSH, CDR2 LQKENI. The CDR3 bases are TGTGCCAGCTCGGTTACGGGCGCGGCAGCCAAATCTGAAGCTTTCTTT. This codes for CASSVTGAAAKSEAFF.

A few counts support this clonotype. The chain uses TRBV5-1 and TRBJ2-1; possibly TRBD2 for D (5 bases). There are 15 residues in the CDR3. Trimming took 0 bases from V and 4 from J, leaving 11 bases between them. The germline gives CDR1 SGHRS, CDR2 YFSETQ. The CDR3: CASSLALASYNEQFF. Written as DNA, the CDR3 is TGCGCCAGCAGCTTGGCATTAGCGAGTTACAATGAGCAGTTCTTC.

This clonotype was seen repeatedly, ten times or more. The V call is TRBV7-9, the J call TRBJ2-1; 7 nucleotides match TRBD2. Trimming cost V 5 bases and J 8 bases; bases outside gene matches: 6. CDR1 and CDR2 (germline): SEHNR, FQNEAQ (reference sequence). The length of the CDR3 is 13 residues. CDR3 DNA sequence: TGTGCCAGCAGCCCGGGACTAAGCGATGAGCAGTTCTTC. Amino acid sequence: CASSPGLSDEQFF.